Listed below are T cell receptor beta chains from one sample, sequenced in a study of shared clonotypes between healthy human individuals. Only in-frame clones appear in the TCRdb table, and some are missing; sequencing was by immunoSEQ multiplex PCR. The sample yields under 1,100,000 clones, more than 75% seen once. The sample comprised memory CD4+ T cells from PBMCs. These receptors were taken from a man between 18 and 29 years old in good health. Some clones in this sample may be carry-over from other donors' samples. The CDR3 runs from the conserved cysteine through the conserved F or W. Each record gives: clone size, D gene, J gene, V gene, CDR3 DNA, CDR3 protein. D genes are given only for firm matches. A row's size may be missing; if present it is once, few, many or a size class.

abundance: NA; d_gene: NA; j_gene: TRBJ2-3; v_gene: TRBV6-1; CDR3nt: TGTGCCAGCAGTGATTTCCTCGACCAGGGGGATACGCAGTATTTT; CDR3aa: CASSDFLDQGDTQYF
abundance: NA; d_gene: NA; j_gene: TRBJ1-2; v_gene: TRBV28; CDR3nt: TGTGCCAGCAGTACCGGTGGGGGGCGCGACTATGGCTACACCTTC; CDR3aa: CASSTGGGRDYGYTF
abundance: NA; d_gene: TRBD2; j_gene: TRBJ2-1; v_gene: TRBV27; CDR3nt: TGTGCCAGCAGCCTGGGACTAGCGGGAGGACGAAACTACAATGAGCAGTTCTTC; CDR3aa: CASSLGLAGGRNYNEQFF
abundance: NA; d_gene: NA; j_gene: TRBJ1-4; v_gene: TRBV27; CDR3nt: TGTGCCAGCAGTTACGGCAGGTTTCGGAATGAAAAACTGTTTTTT; CDR3aa: CASSYGRFRNEKLFF
abundance: NA; d_gene: NA; j_gene: TRBJ2-1; v_gene: TRBV7-2; CDR3nt: TGTGCCAGCAGCTTAGCCTTTGGCAATGAGCAGTTCTTC; CDR3aa: CASSLAFGNEQFF
abundance: NA; d_gene: TRBD2; j_gene: TRBJ2-4; v_gene: TRBV2; CDR3nt: TGTGCCAGCAGGCGGGAGGGCCTGGTCAAAAACATTCAGTACTTC; CDR3aa: CASRREGLVKNIQYF
abundance: NA; d_gene: TRBD1; j_gene: TRBJ1-2; v_gene: TRBV5-1; CDR3nt: TGCGCCAGCAGCACCGGGACAGCTAACTATGGCTACACCTTC; CDR3aa: CASSTGTANYGYTF
abundance: NA; d_gene: NA; j_gene: TRBJ2-7; v_gene: TRBV9; CDR3nt: TGTGCCAGCAGCGTTTTAGGGGCGCAGTACTTC; CDR3aa: CASSVLGAQYF
abundance: once; d_gene: NA; j_gene: TRBJ2-7; v_gene: TRBV15; CDR3nt: TGTGCCACCAGCAGAGATGGGGGCTACGAGCAGTACTTC; CDR3aa: CATSRDGGYEQYF
abundance: NA; d_gene: NA; j_gene: TRBJ2-3; v_gene: TRBV4-1; CDR3nt: TGCGCCAGCAGCCAACCGACGAGTAGCACAGATACGCAGTATTTT; CDR3aa: CASSQPTSSTDTQYF
abundance: NA; d_gene: TRBD2; j_gene: TRBJ2-7; v_gene: TRBV5-1; CDR3nt: TGCGCCAGCAGCTTCGGACTAGCGGGAGACTACGAGCAGTACTTC; CDR3aa: CASSFGLAGDYEQYF
abundance: NA; d_gene: TRBD1; j_gene: TRBJ2-2; v_gene: TRBV28; CDR3nt: TGTGCCAGCAGTGGGTCAGTATGGGGACAGTTGAACACCGGGGAGCTGTTTTTT; CDR3aa: CASSGSVWGQLNTGELFF
abundance: NA; d_gene: NA; j_gene: TRBJ1-1; v_gene: TRBV18; CDR3nt: TGTGCCAGCTCCCAATTGGGGGGGTCCGTTGAAGCTTTCTTT; CDR3aa: CASSQLGGSVEAFF
abundance: NA; d_gene: NA; j_gene: TRBJ2-7; v_gene: TRBV21-1; CDR3nt: TGTGCCAGCAGCAGACCTGGAGAGTTGGCTTACGAGCAGTACTTC; CDR3aa: CASSRPGELAYEQYF
abundance: NA; d_gene: TRBD1; j_gene: TRBJ2-7; v_gene: TRBV28; CDR3nt: TGTGCCAGCAGCCGGCCAAGACAGGGAAGGACCGAGCAGTACTTC; CDR3aa: CASSRPRQGRTEQYF
abundance: few; d_gene: NA; j_gene: TRBJ1-1; v_gene: TRBV25-1; CDR3nt: TGTGCCAGCAGTAACGGGGCCCCCGCGGATGCTTTCTTT; CDR3aa: CASSNGAPADAFF
abundance: NA; d_gene: TRBD1; j_gene: TRBJ1-3; v_gene: TRBV28; CDR3nt: TGTGCCAGCAGTCCCCTCCGGGACAGGGGAAACACCATATATTTT; CDR3aa: CASSPLRDRGNTIYF
abundance: NA; d_gene: NA; j_gene: TRBJ2-1; v_gene: TRBV6-6; CDR3nt: TGTGCCAGCAGTTATGGGAAGGGTTGGGGCAATGAGCAGTTCTTC; CDR3aa: CASSYGKGWGNEQFF
abundance: NA; d_gene: NA; j_gene: TRBJ2-7; v_gene: TRBV6-5; CDR3nt: TGTGCCAGCAGCCCCGGGACGATACCATCCGAGCAGTACTTC; CDR3aa: CASSPGTIPSEQYF
abundance: NA; d_gene: NA; j_gene: TRBJ2-7; v_gene: TRBV28; CDR3nt: TGTGCCAGCAGTTTAGCTACGGTACCCTACGAGCAGTACTTC; CDR3aa: CASSLATVPYEQYF
abundance: NA; d_gene: NA; j_gene: TRBJ1-1; v_gene: TRBV4-3; CDR3nt: TGCGCCAGCAGCCAAGATTATTTGTTGGGAGGTGAAGCTTTCTTT; CDR3aa: CASSQDYLLGGEAFF
abundance: NA; d_gene: NA; j_gene: TRBJ1-2; v_gene: TRBV4-3; CDR3nt: TGCGCCAGCAGCCGCACCCAAAGAGGTGACGACTATGGCTACACCTTC; CDR3aa: CASSRTQRGDDYGYTF
abundance: NA; d_gene: NA; j_gene: TRBJ1-1; v_gene: TRBV7-9; CDR3nt: TGTGCCAGCAGACTATCCGAAGGCAGGGGAAACACTGAAGCTTTCTTT; CDR3aa: CASRLSEGRGNTEAFF
abundance: few; d_gene: NA; j_gene: TRBJ2-1; v_gene: TRBV5-1; CDR3nt: TGCGCCAGCAGCTTGGCTACCAGGAAGGGGTACAATGAGCAGTTCTTC; CDR3aa: CASSLATRKGYNEQFF
abundance: NA; d_gene: NA; j_gene: TRBJ1-4; v_gene: TRBV30; CDR3nt: TGTGCCTGGAGCCCACGGGCCGAAAAACTGTTTTTT; CDR3aa: CAWSPRAEKLFF
abundance: NA; d_gene: NA; j_gene: TRBJ1-1; v_gene: TRBV5-1; CDR3nt: TGCGCCAGCAGCTTGGATTGGGATCCGAGGACTGAAGCTTTCTTT; CDR3aa: CASSLDWDPRTEAFF
abundance: many; d_gene: TRBD1; j_gene: TRBJ1-3; v_gene: TRBV7-2; CDR3nt: TGTGCCAGCAGCTTAGGACAGGGGGCGGGTGGAAACACCATATATTTT; CDR3aa: CASSLGQGAGGNTIYF
abundance: NA; d_gene: NA; j_gene: TRBJ1-2; v_gene: TRBV28; CDR3nt: TGTGCCAGCAGTTTAGTTTGGACGGATGGCTACACCTTC; CDR3aa: CASSLVWTDGYTF
abundance: NA; d_gene: NA; j_gene: TRBJ1-3; v_gene: TRBV9; CDR3nt: TGTGCCAGCAGCGGACGGTTCCTCTCTGGAAACACCATATATTTT; CDR3aa: CASSGRFLSGNTIYF
abundance: NA; d_gene: TRBD2; j_gene: TRBJ2-3; v_gene: TRBV9; CDR3nt: TGTGCCAGCAGCCCCCTGGGGCTTGCTAGCGGGATGAGGAATACGCAGTATTTT; CDR3aa: CASSPLGLASGMRNTQYF
abundance: NA; d_gene: TRBD2; j_gene: TRBJ2-1; v_gene: TRBV28; CDR3nt: TGTGCCAGCAGTACTAGCGGGCCATACAATGAGCAGTTCTTC; CDR3aa: CASSTSGPYNEQFF
abundance: NA; d_gene: TRBD2; j_gene: TRBJ2-5; v_gene: TRBV7-2; CDR3nt: TGTGCCAGCAGCTACGGACTAGCGGGGGCGGAGAGGGAGACCCAGTACTTC; CDR3aa: CASSYGLAGAERETQYF
abundance: NA; d_gene: NA; j_gene: TRBJ2-2; v_gene: TRBV11-3; CDR3nt: TGTGCCAGCAGCGTTACGGGGATTCCCGGGGAGCTGTTTTTT; CDR3aa: CASSVTGIPGELFF
abundance: few; d_gene: TRBD2; j_gene: TRBJ2-2; v_gene: TRBV6-6; CDR3nt: TGTGCCAGCAGCAGGGGGACTAGCTACAATGCCGGGGAGCTGTTTTTT; CDR3aa: CASSRGTSYNAGELFF
abundance: few; d_gene: NA; j_gene: TRBJ1-2; v_gene: TRBV28; CDR3nt: TGTGCCAGCAACCGGGGGAACTATGGCTACACCTTC; CDR3aa: CASNRGNYGYTF
abundance: few; d_gene: NA; j_gene: TRBJ2-5; v_gene: TRBV2; CDR3nt: TGTGCCAGCAGTGAACGCCTCGGTGGAGAGACCCAGTACTTC; CDR3aa: CASSERLGGETQYF
abundance: NA; d_gene: NA; j_gene: TRBJ2-7; v_gene: TRBV2; CDR3nt: TGTGCCAGCAGTGAAATGGGTACTGGCGCCTACGAGCAGTACTTC; CDR3aa: CASSEMGTGAYEQYF
abundance: NA; d_gene: TRBD2; j_gene: TRBJ2-5; v_gene: TRBV19; CDR3nt: TGTGCCAGTAGTATTGGACGCCTAGCGGGAGCGGTGGAGACCCAGTACTTC; CDR3aa: CASSIGRLAGAVETQYF
abundance: NA; d_gene: NA; j_gene: TRBJ2-1; v_gene: TRBV11-2; CDR3nt: TGTGCCAGCAGCTTAGTGGCTTTGGGTGGTGAGCAGTTCTTC; CDR3aa: CASSLVALGGEQFF
abundance: NA; d_gene: TRBD2; j_gene: TRBJ2-3; v_gene: TRBV5-1; CDR3nt: TGCGCCAGCAGCCCCGGACTAGCGCCAGATACGCAGTATTTT; CDR3aa: CASSPGLAPDTQYF
abundance: NA; d_gene: NA; j_gene: TRBJ2-5; v_gene: TRBV20-1; CDR3nt: TGCAGTGCTAGCGGCAAAGAGACCCAGTACTTC; CDR3aa: CSASGKETQYF
abundance: NA; d_gene: TRBD2; j_gene: TRBJ2-7; v_gene: TRBV19; CDR3nt: TGTGCCAGTAGTAGCCTGGGAAGCGGGGTTTACGAGCAGTACTTC; CDR3aa: CASSSLGSGVYEQYF
abundance: once; d_gene: NA; j_gene: TRBJ1-2; v_gene: TRBV5-4; CDR3nt: TGTGCCAGCAGCTTGGGGCATTCCTATGGCTACACCTTC; CDR3aa: CASSLGHSYGYTF
abundance: NA; d_gene: NA; j_gene: TRBJ2-1; v_gene: TRBV5-4; CDR3nt: TGTGCCAGCAGCCCGCCCCACAATGAGCAGTTCTTC; CDR3aa: CASSPPHNEQFF
abundance: NA; d_gene: NA; j_gene: TRBJ1-3; v_gene: TRBV13; CDR3nt: TGTGCCAGCAGCCTAAAGGACGGATCTGGAAACACCATATATTTT; CDR3aa: CASSLKDGSGNTIYF
abundance: NA; d_gene: TRBD1; j_gene: TRBJ1-2; v_gene: TRBV18; CDR3nt: TGTGCCAGCGGCCGGGACAGGGGTACAGGTGGCTACACCTTC; CDR3aa: CASGRDRGTGGYTF
abundance: few; d_gene: TRBD2; j_gene: TRBJ2-7; v_gene: TRBV2; CDR3nt: TGTGCCAGGGGAATGGGACTAGCGGGAAATCTCGAGCAGTACTTC; CDR3aa: CARGMGLAGNLEQYF
abundance: NA; d_gene: NA; j_gene: TRBJ2-1; v_gene: TRBV28; CDR3nt: TGTGCCAGCAGTTTGGTTTACAATGAGCAGTTCTTC; CDR3aa: CASSLVYNEQFF
abundance: NA; d_gene: TRBD2; j_gene: TRBJ2-3; v_gene: TRBV4-2; CDR3nt: TGTGCCAGCAGCCAGGCCGCTAGCGGGAGGGCCGGAGATACGCAGTATTTT; CDR3aa: CASSQAASGRAGDTQYF
abundance: NA; d_gene: NA; j_gene: TRBJ2-1; v_gene: TRBV5-1; CDR3nt: TGCGCCAGCAGCTGGGGGGCCCGACAGGGTTCGCATGAGCAGTTCTTC; CDR3aa: CASSWGARQGSHEQFF
abundance: NA; d_gene: NA; j_gene: TRBJ1-1; v_gene: TRBV5-1; CDR3nt: TGCGCCAGTACTTGGGACGGCTTGAACACTGAAGCTTTCTTT; CDR3aa: CASTWDGLNTEAFF
abundance: NA; d_gene: NA; j_gene: TRBJ2-3; v_gene: TRBV7-3; CDR3nt: TGTGCCAGCAGCTTAGGGCGGGTGAGCACAGATACGCAGTATTTT; CDR3aa: CASSLGRVSTDTQYF
abundance: NA; d_gene: TRBD2; j_gene: TRBJ2-1; v_gene: TRBV5-6; CDR3nt: TGTGCCAGCAGCCGTAGCGGGAGCGTACCCCTCAATGAGCAGTTCTTC; CDR3aa: CASSRSGSVPLNEQFF
abundance: NA; d_gene: NA; j_gene: TRBJ2-2; v_gene: TRBV5-1; CDR3nt: TGCGCCAGCAGCGGGGACACCTCTTACACCGGGGAGCTGTTTTTT; CDR3aa: CASSGDTSYTGELFF
abundance: NA; d_gene: NA; j_gene: TRBJ2-4; v_gene: TRBV28; CDR3nt: TGTGCCAGCAGTTTACAGGGGACCCAAAACATTCAGTACTTC; CDR3aa: CASSLQGTQNIQYF
abundance: few; d_gene: NA; j_gene: TRBJ2-4; v_gene: TRBV21-1; CDR3nt: TGTGCCAGCAGCAATCTAGGGTGCATTCAGTACTTC; CDR3aa: CASSNLGCIQYF
abundance: NA; d_gene: NA; j_gene: TRBJ1-4; v_gene: TRBV25-1; CDR3nt: TGTGCCAGCAGTGAAGGGGGCGGGGAAAAACTGTTTTTT; CDR3aa: CASSEGGGEKLFF
abundance: NA; d_gene: NA; j_gene: TRBJ2-2; v_gene: TRBV1; CDR3nt: TGCACCAGCAGCCAGGACCAGGGGGAGGCGGGAGTGTTGGGTGGGGAGCTGTTTTTT; CDR3aa: CTSSQDQGEAGVLGGELFF
abundance: NA; d_gene: NA; j_gene: TRBJ1-1; v_gene: TRBV6-6; CDR3nt: TGTGCCTGCCGCTGGGGGCGAGACACTGAAGCTTTCTTT; CDR3aa: CACRWGRDTEAFF
abundance: NA; d_gene: TRBD1; j_gene: TRBJ1-2; v_gene: TRBV7-3; CDR3nt: TGTGCCAGCAGCTACTCTGAGGGGACAGGGGTTATCACCTTC; CDR3aa: CASSYSEGTGVITF